This TCR beta chain was captured by sequencing in a study of beta chain features in type 1 diabetes. Study-wide points: In the patient group, naive, central memory and Treg TCRB repertoires seemed more alike than in the healthy donor group. Type 1 diabetes patients had fewer VDJ junction insertions and more deletions.

Trimming removed 4 bases from V and 0 bases from J, with 15 bases in between. Germline CDR1 and CDR2: SEHNR and FQNEAQ (reference sequence). CDR3 length: 16 amino acids. In regard to this clone: Its antigen remains unidentified.

The sequenced template was cDNA made from the entire isolated RNA. Method: immunoSEQ multiplex PCR; TCRdb's copy keeps in-frame clones and lacks some. The table records under 300,000 clones, 7.5% to 9.5% of them present only once. Sorting that relied on CD45RO/CCR7/CD25/CD127/CD95/CD27 yielded CD4+ naive, central memory, regulatory and stem cell-like memory cells. V and J are TRBV7-9 and TRBJ2-5; no definite D call. The TCR sequence derives from a woman between 18 and 30 years old in good health. Material: central memory CD4+ T cells from blood. CDR3 amino acids: CASSSFLGVYQETQYF. CDR3 nucleotide sequence: TGTGCCAGCAGCTCGTTCCTTGGGGTGTACCAAGAGACCCAGTACTTC.